This T cell receptor (beta chain) originates from a study of beta chain features in type 1 diabetes. Germline CDR1 is MNHNY and CDR2 is SVGAGI (reference sequence). Trimming took 2 bases from V and 1 from J, leaving 6 bases between them. There are 15 residues in the CDR3. All of the isolated RNA was reverse transcribed, so expressed TCRB transcripts were sequenced. The method was immunoSEQ multiplex PCR; TCRdb's version includes in-frame clones alone and lacks a portion of them. Found here are around 150,000 clones, 6.9% of them singletons; the top ten hold 1.1% to 1.5%. This rearrangement joins TRBV6-6 to TRBJ2-6; D is uncertain. Sequencing was done on a sample of central memory CD4+ T cells from blood. The TCR comes from a woman aged 25 to 39 in good health. The CDR3 DNA sequence: TGTGCCAGCAGTTACCAGGTTTCTGGGGCCAACGTCCTGACTTTC. This gives the protein CASSYQVSGANVLTF.